This T cell receptor (beta chain) was sequenced for a study of CD8+ T cells in alopecia areata (dated by TCRdb to 2016 to 2019). The study in broad terms: Treated patients were enrolled in an open-label pilot trial of oral tofacitinib, 5 to 10 mg twice daily, for moderate-to-severe alopecia areata. Patients on tofacitinib were biopsied at baseline and after 4 and 24 weeks of treatment, and several of the patients also had a later scalp biopsy. In both human patients and the C3H/HeJ mouse model, the study applied high-throughput TCRbeta sequencing to look at T cell clonal expansion in alopecia areata. Amplification of TCRbeta CDR3 regions was done by immunoSEQ multiplex PCR using 35 Vbeta forward primers and 13 Jbeta reverse primers. Clonality in the scalp was compared among normal scalp (n=4), patchy alopecia areata scalp (n=8), and alopecia totalis/universalis scalp (n=8). Human TCRbeta sequencing covered scalp tissue and sorted CD4+ and CD8+ peripheral blood T cells from patchy and totalis/universalis alopecia areata patients and healthy controls. The RNA source kit depended on sample type: the PAXgene miRNA kit for fixed scalp, the miRNeasy kit for PBMCs, and the RNeasy kit for mouse skin. Patients stayed on tofacitinib for 6 to 18 months and then had 6 months of follow-up off drug so that delayed response and recurrence could be assessed.

This clone has only a few counts. Its antigen is unknown. One base away there is no much larger clone; base qualities are not given. On the study overall, not on this receptor specifically: Unlike mouse skin, which is dominated by gammadelta T cells, normal human skin has resident alphabeta T cells that are also sequenced, and this complicates analysis of the scalp TCR repertoire. TCR sequences shared between patients were less clear than in mice, possibly partly because of HLA diversity in the patient population. Compared with normal scalp, lesional scalp had higher clonality and more expanded CD8+ clones, particularly in alopecia totalis/universalis, a pattern that suggests antigenic drive.

The receptor library was made with the immunoSEQ multiplex PCR assay. RNA was extracted from all samples and reverse transcribed into cDNA as template for TCR sequencing. SuperScript III was used for first-strand cDNA synthesis, primed with a 2:1 mix of oligo-dT and random hexamers. A synthetic immune receptor repertoire was used to gauge amplification bias, and whatever bias remained was removed computationally. In the source study's methods: Raw reads were preprocessed for error removal, and CDR3 was defined according to IMGT conventions as running from the conserved cysteine to phenylalanine. Clonality was calculated as 1 minus Shannon entropy normalized by log2 of the number of productive unique TCRs. Scalp TCRbeta sequences were cross-referenced with sorted blood CD4 and CD8 repertoires so that the CD4 or CD8 identity of scalp clones could be inferred. TCRdb took this table from immuneACCESS and kept in-frame rearrangements with V and J called. Such tables lack part of the clones; where checked against another copy, unresolved V genes explain under half of the gap, and the rest is unexplained. V and J calls plus clone size are reproduced from that table; the DNA served to infer D and trimming. The sample includes some 130,000 clones, with roughly three fifths observed a single time. The ten largest account for 6.4% of the sample.

The time point label for this specimen denotes: baseline before oral tofacitinib. Peripheral blood and lesional scalp punch biopsies were obtained from patients with alopecia areata. After PBMCs were isolated by density centrifugation and stained for CD3, CD4 and CD8, a FACSAria was used to sort CD4+ and CD8+ T cells. The TCR originated in a human donor with alopecia areata. The sequencing here drew on CD4+ T cells sorted from blood, taken at week 0.

In nucleotides, the sequence is TGTGCCAGCAGCTTAGCCGGGGTAGGGGCTGAAGCTTTCTTT. It translates as CASSLAGVGAEAFF. The rearrangement joined TRBV7-9 to TRBJ1-1, with TRBD1 perhaps the D gene, on 5 matching bases. From the germline V gene (reference sequence), CDR1 is SEHNR and CDR2 is FQNEAQ. A distance of 11 bases separates the germline ends of V and J, which lose 0 bases and 6 bases respectively. The CDR3 numbers 14 residues from cysteine through phenylalanine. Only the CDR3 DNA is retained, 42 bases long and in frame from the first base.